The rows below give T cell receptor beta chains drawn from one sample of a study of radiation and T cells in renal cell carcinoma. Measured with immunoSEQ multiplex PCR; TCRdb has only the in-frame clones, and not every one. The data show over 120,000 clones, roughly 90% seen once. The sequencing here drew on blood, taken from a patient whose treatment included radiotherapy and nephrectomy. The receptor source for this set is a woman aged 45 to 65 with renal cell carcinoma. The conserved cysteine and the conserved F or W are not part of the CDR3 here.

>TRBV29-1|TRBJ1-1
SVASKGENTEAF
>TRBV25-1|TRBJ1-1
ASSPLTRGKAF
>TRBV5-4|TRBJ2-1
ASSLGASGGNYNEQF
>TRBV6-5|TRBJ1-5
ASSYSTRQPQH
>TRBV28|TRBJ2-2
ASKGTSGRFAGELF
>TRBV7-2|TRBJ2-2
ASTVSGRSGAGELF
>TRBV5-1|TRBJ2-7
ASSLSRQGYEQY
>TRBV27|TRBJ2-7
ASRPIGQGSYEQY
>TRBV5-5|TRBJ2-4
ASSRVAAKNIQY
>TRBV11-3|TRBJ1-5
ASSCYGNSNQPQH
>TRBV19|TRBJ1-4
ASSPQGRQIGGEKLF